A single sample is the source of the 28 T cell receptor beta chains below, sequenced in a study of read filtering for tumor transcriptome and immune sequencing. The library was built from roughly 400 ng RNA with molecular barcoded adaptors for alpha/delta and beta/gamma chains. MiXCR, applied by TCRdb to the reads, yields one record per CDR3 protein. The table has 30,000 to 50,000 distinct CDR3 sequences, about 11% seen once. Sample: a population of CD138-negative cells sorted from bone marrow. The receptors here all came from a donor aged 40 or over with multiple myeloma.

This clonotype showed up many times. The chain couples TRBV12-3 or TRBV12-4 to TRBJ1-2; tentative D call: TRBD1 (6 bases). V lost 5 bases and J lost 4, with 14 bases in between. CDR3 size: 14 residues. The chain's CDR3 is CASSPADSIYGYTF. CDR3 in DNA: TGTGCCAGCAGTCCCGCGGACAGCATCTATGGCTACACCTTC.

In its sample, this clonotype ranks as medium-sized. The chain carries TRBV6-6 and TRBJ2-1, with 9 bases aligning to TRBD2. Trimming took 5 bases from V and 3 from J; bases not matched to a gene: 5. This CDR3 has 15 residues. Germline lookup yields CDR1 MNHNY and CDR2 SVGAGI (reference sequence). CDR3 DNA: TGTGCCAGCAGTCCCGGGACTAGCATCTACAATGAGCAGTTCTTC. This codes for CASSPGTSIYNEQFF.

This clonotype was counted only a few times. Possible read error: a much larger clone is one base away. The chain uses TRBV28 and TRBJ2-3, with 9 bases identical to TRBD2. Germline V gives CDR1 MDHEN, CDR2 SYDVKM. The CDR3 runs to 15 residues. In DNA form, the CDR3 reads TGTGCCAGCAGTTTGAGCGGGGGGTCTGCCTATACGCGGTATTTT. Residues: CASSLSGGSAYTRYF. The full variable domain, its missing parts supplied by reference TRBV28 and TRBJ2-3, is DVKVTQSSRYLVKRTGEKVFLECVQDMDHENMFWYRQDPGLGLRLIYFSYDVKMKEKGDIPEGYSVSREKKERFSLILESASTNQTSMYLCASSLSGGSAYTRYFGPGTRLTVL.

This clonotype was found many times. This rearrangement joins TRBV2 to TRBJ1-2; D not resolved. The V end lost 0 bases, the J end lost 5 bases, and 4 bases lay between the germline ends. The CDR3 has 12 residues. Germline CDR1 and CDR2: SNHLY and FYNNEI. This CDR3 reads CASSEAAYGYTF. In nucleotides, the CDR3 is TGTGCCAGCAGTGAAGCGGCGTATGGCTACACCTTC.

This chain joins TRBV7-8 and TRBJ2-5; either TRBD1 or TRBD2 may supply D (5 bases each). V lost 7 bases, J lost 5 bases, and 17 bases lay in between. The CDR3 covers 14 residues. CDR1 and CDR2 (germline): SGHVS, FQNEAQ. CDR3 residues: CASTTSAWGETQYF. In DNA, the CDR3 is TGTGCCAGCACTACTTCAGCGTGGGGGGAGACCCAGTACTTC.

Of note for this clonotype: A junction boundary mismatches the germline segment, possibly from a read error. CDR3 region: CAGSLGVGTGELFF. The CDR3 DNA reads TGCGCCGGCAGCCTGGGCGTCGGGACCGGGGAGCTGTTTTTT. The chain recombines TRBV5-1 with TRBJ2-2; D uncertain. Germline lookup yields CDR1 SGHRS and CDR2 YFSETQ. This CDR3 comprises 14 residues.

This clonotype appeared many times. This chain links TRBV5-6 with TRBJ2-2; 9 bases line up with TRBD2. CDR3 length: 16 amino acids. With 4 bases clipped from V and 4 bases from J, the junction kept 8 bases outside the gene matches. Germline V gene data show CDR1 as SGHDT and CDR2 as YYEEEE. For the CDR3, the DNA is TGTGCCAGCAGCCTCCTAGCGGGGTCGGGCACCGGGGAGCTGTTTTTT. Amino acid sequence: CASSLLAGSGTGELFF.

This clonotype has at least ten counts. The V call is TRBV2, the J call TRBJ2-1; D remains unclear. CDR1 and CDR2 from the germline V gene are SNHLY and FYNNEI. This CDR3 has 12 amino acids. V lost 6 bases to trimming and J lost 4 bases, with 7 bases between them. The chain's CDR3 is CASSYGYNEQFF. The CDR3 nucleotides are TGTGCCAGCAGCTACGGGTACAATGAGCAGTTCTTC. The full variable domain, in which reference TRBV2 and TRBJ2-1 provide the parts outside the CDR3, is EPEVTQTPSHQVTQMGQEVILRCVPISNHLYFYWYRQILGQKVEFLVSFYNNEISEKSEIFDDQFSVERPDGSNFTLKIRSTKLEDSAMYFCASSYGYNEQFFGPGTRLTVL.

This clonotype was seen at least ten times. V is TRBV24-1 and J is TRBJ2-1; 7 nucleotides line up with TRBD1. This CDR3 is 15 amino acids long. J lost 5 bases, V lost 3 bases, and 6 bases had no gene match. Germline CDR1 and CDR2: KGHDR and SFDVKD. The CDR3 spells CATSDADRFNNEQFF. The CDR3 coding sequence is TGTGCCACCAGTGATGCGGACAGGTTTAACAATGAGCAGTTCTTC.

CDR3 protein: CASSPRLAGGRDTQYF. In nucleotides, the CDR3 is TGTGCCAGCAGTCCCCGACTAGCGGGGGGCCGAGATACGCAGTATTTT. This sequence joins TRBV6-2 or TRBV6-3 and TRBJ2-3; 13 bases align to TRBD2. CDR3 size: 16 residues. Germline V gene data show CDR1 as MNHEY and CDR2 as SVGEGT. J lost 5 bases, V lost 5 bases, and 7 bases had no gene match.

This clonotype showed up many times. The chain joins TRBV27 to TRBJ2-1; a weak D match, TRBD2 (6 bases). There are 16 residues in the CDR3. V gave up 3 bases and J gave up 2 bases, with 14 bases separating them. From germline, CDR1 is MNHEY and CDR2 SMNVEV (reference sequence). The DNA for the CDR3 is TGTGCCAGCAGTTTGGGTCGGGGGACCACCTACAATGAGCAGTTCTTC. It yields the protein CASSLGRGTTYNEQFF.

Points on this clonotype: This may come from a read error, since a much larger clone is one base off. The V call is TRBV19, the J call TRBJ1-2, with TRBD1 matching over 9 bases. There are 16 residues in the CDR3. Germline lookup yields CDR1 LNHDA and CDR2 SQIVND (reference sequence). Trimming at V came to 7 bases and at J to 4 bases, leaving 13 bases not matched to a gene. Written as DNA, the CDR3 is TGTGCCAGTACCGCTAACAGGGGGCAGAGATCCTATGGCTACACCTTC. Protein product: CASTANRGQRSYGYTF.

This clonotype was observed a handful of times. The genes are TRBV20-1 and TRBJ2-7; D possibly matches TRBD1 or TRBD2 (6 bases each). The germline gives CDR1 DFQATT, CDR2 SNEGSKA (reference sequence). This CDR3 is 15 amino acids long. The V end was cut by 3 bases, the J end by 4 bases, with 19 bases between. The CDR3 sequence: CSASFGGGTSYEQYF. CDR3 sequence (DNA): TGCAGTGCTAGTTTTGGTGGCGGGACATCATACGAGCAGTACTTC.

This clonotype came up many times. This chain uses TRBV6-5 with TRBJ2-3; 7 bases map to TRBD2. Losses at the gene ends were 9 bases for V and 4 bases for J; bases not matched to a gene: 10. Germline CDR1 MNHEY, CDR2 SVGAGI. CDR3 length equals 14 residues. The CDR3 protein is CASRLGGIADTQYF. CDR3 DNA sequence: TGTGCCAGTCGCTTGGGGGGGATTGCAGATACGCAGTATTTT.

Only a few counts were recorded for this clonotype. Since a much larger clone is just one base distant, this may be a read error. The CDR3 ends on some other residue instead of the conserved phenylalanine or tryptophan, so this is likely a read error. The chain uses TRBV6-2 or TRBV6-3 and TRBJ1-2; D is undetermined. CDR3 size: 14 residues. Germline V CDR1 and CDR2: MNHEY, SVGEGT. The V end lost 3 bases, the J end lost 0 bases, and 8 bases lay between the germline ends. As DNA, the CDR3 is TGTGCCAGCAGTTATGTCGCCGCTAACTATGGCTACACCCTC. Protein product: CASSYVAANYGYTL.

V usage is TRBV20-1 and J usage is TRBJ2-2; D possibly corresponds to TRBD2 (5 bases). The CDR3 has 13 amino acids. Trimming took 1 base from V and 5 from J, leaving 8 bases between them. Germline lookup yields CDR1 DFQATT and CDR2 SNEGSKA (reference sequence). The CDR3: CSARVGVTGELFF. The CDR3 DNA follows: TGCAGTGCTAGAGTCGGGGTAACCGGGGAGCTGTTTTTT.

This clonotype was picked up many times. The chain uses TRBV18 and TRBJ2-2; no clear D gene. From germline, CDR1 is KGHSH and CDR2 LQKENI. Trimming took 4 bases from V and 3 from J, leaving 12 bases between them. This CDR3 contains 15 residues. CDR3 residues: CASSLTTAYTGELFF. CDR3 DNA sequence: TGTGCCAGCTCACTCACCACAGCCTACACCGGGGAGCTGTTTTTT. Based on the CDR3 plus reference TRBV18 and TRBJ2-2, the full variable domain is NAGVMQNPRHLVRRRGQEARLRCSPMKGHSHVYWYRQLPEEGLKFMVYLQKENIIDESGMPKERFSAEFPKEGPSILRIQQVVRGDSAAYFCASSLTTAYTGELFFGEGSRLTVL.

The rearrangement uses TRBV7-8 and TRBJ2-1; 9 positions agree with TRBD2. The CDR3 is made up of 16 amino acids. Germline V gene data show CDR1 as SGHVS and CDR2 as FQNEAQ. V was clipped by 1 base and J by 6 bases; unmatched bases: 7. This CDR3 reads CASSLGRAGGSNEQFF. CDR3 sequence (DNA): TGTGCCAGCAGCTTAGGACGAGCGGGGGGATCCAATGAGCAGTTCTTC.

At least ten counts were recorded for this clonotype. The rearrangement uses TRBV7-9 and TRBJ2-3; TRBD1 might be the D (5 bases). V lost 1 base and J 5 bases, leaving 10 bases between the germline ends. The CDR3 is 14 amino acids. The germline gives CDR1 SEHNR, CDR2 FQNEAQ (reference sequence). The CDR3 nucleotides read TGTGCCAGCAGCTTAGAGGGGCGCGGAGATACGCAGTATTTT. Its protein product is CASSLEGRGDTQYF.

The sample holds many counts of this clonotype. This sequence joins TRBV28 and TRBJ1-6, with D unclear. Germline CDR1 and CDR2: MDHEN and SYDVKM. V was clipped by 6 bases and J by 7 bases, with 13 bases between them. The CDR3 has 14 amino acids. The CDR3: CASREQQSNSPLHF. The CDR3 DNA reads TGTGCCAGCAGAGAACAGCAGTCAAATTCACCCCTCCACTTT. Looking up the rest from reference TRBV28 and TRBJ1-6 gives the full variable domain: DVKVTQSSRYLVKRTGEKVFLECVQDMDHENMFWYRQDPGLGLRLIYFSYDVKMKEKGDIPEGYSVSREKKERFSLILESASTNQTSMYLCASREQQSNSPLHFGNGTRLTVT.

This clonotype has at least ten counts. A junction end diverges from the germline sequence, so it may reflect a read error. The V and J genes are TRBV6-2 or TRBV6-3 and TRBJ2-7, with TRBD1 matching 7 bases. Germline V gene lookup returns CDR1 MNHEY and CDR2 SVGEGT. The CDR3 runs 13 residues. CDR3: CASSPGQLYEQYF. CDR3 coding DNA: TGCGCCAGCAGCCCGGGACAGCTTTACGAGCAGTACTTC.

This clonotype has ten or more counts. This chain connects TRBV11-2 to TRBJ1-5; D uncertain. Trimming took 5 bases from V and 9 from J, leaving 14 bases between them. The germline V gene has CDR1 SGHAT and CDR2 FQNNGV. The CDR3 covers 13 residues. CDR3 in DNA: TGTGCCAGCAGCCCCCATGACTGGGGGCCCCAGCATTTT. Translated, it gives CASSPHDWGPQHF.

This clonotype showed up many times. The chain is built from TRBV3-1 and TRBJ2-5, with unresolved D. The CDR3 runs 12 residues. Germline CDR1 LGHDT, CDR2 YNNKEL (reference sequence). V was shortened by 1 base and J by 7 bases, with 7 bases between the two germline ends. CDR3 residues: CASSQAPGTQYF. The CDR3 bases are TGTGCCAGCAGCCAAGCCCCCGGGACCCAGTACTTC.

This clonotype was picked up many times. The V call is TRBV20-1, the J call TRBJ1-4; 8 nucleotides align to TRBD1. Trimming took 6 bases from V and 7 from J; bases not matched to a gene: 10. CDR3 length: 14 amino acids. Germline lookup yields CDR1 DFQATT and CDR2 SNEGSKA (reference sequence). This chain's CDR3 is CSARGQGRGEKLFF. The CDR3 DNA sequence: TGCAGTGCCCGCGGACAGGGACGGGGTGAAAAACTGTTTTTT.

There are many counts of this clonotype. CDR3 region: CSADGQAGNEQFF. The CDR3 DNA follows: TGCAGTGCCGATGGACAGGCGGGGAATGAGCAGTTCTTC. This chain joins TRBV20-1 and TRBJ2-1, with a possible D match to TRBD1 (7 bases). The germline V gene has CDR1 DFQATT and CDR2 SNEGSKA (reference sequence). The V and J ends lost 6 bases and 7 bases respectively, with 16 bases between them. CDR3 length: 13 residues.

The V and J genes are TRBV12-5 and TRBJ2-1; D gene unclear. Per germline, CDR1 LGHNT and CDR2 FRNRAP. Between the trimmed V and J ends, which lost 4 bases and 7 bases, there was a span of 11 bases. CDR3 length: 13 residues. This CDR3 reads CASGSCQGNEQFF. DNA for the CDR3: TGTGCTAGTGGTTCGTGTCAAGGGAATGAGCAGTTCTTC.

CDR3 bases: TGTGCCAGCAGCCCGGGACAGGACAATGAGCAGTTCTTC. Residues: CASSPGQDNEQFF. This chain links TRBV3-1 with TRBJ2-1; 8 nucleotides match TRBD1. Germline V lookup: CDR1 LGHDT, CDR2 YNNKEL (reference sequence). The V segment lost 4 bases and the J segment 5 bases; nucleotides outside the gene matches: 1. This CDR3 contains 13 residues.

On this clonotype: Lacking the conserved final phenylalanine or tryptophan, this CDR3 likely reflects a read error. It is unclear where the CDR3 begins or ends on the DNA, so no DNA is shown, and the CDR3 is as TCRdb lists it. The chain uses TRBV5-4 and TRBJ2-1. The CDR3 length equals 12 residues, ends included. Germline V gene data show CDR1 as SGHNT and CDR2 as YYREEE (reference sequence). The chain's CDR3 is CASSLRSNEQVS.